A single sample gave rise to the 26 T cell receptor beta chains below, sequenced in a study of blood T cells in healthy people across ages. A second PCR, run for roughly 6 to 11 cycles, used a sample-barcoded 5' primer plus a J-beta primer mix. MiXCR, run by TCRdb on the 5' RACE reads, gives a single entry per CDR3 protein. The sample has about 670,000 distinct CDR3 sequences, about 50% seen once. The sample was blood. These receptors came from a woman of 80 years or more in good health.

The chain has TRBV11-2 and TRBJ2-4; D is perhaps TRBD1 (5 bases). Looked up from germline, CDR1 is SGHAT and CDR2 is FQNNGV. Trimming shortened V by 5 bases and J by 6 bases, and 14 bases separated the two germline ends. This CDR3 has 14 residues. The CDR3 protein is CASSAQGLRNIQYF. CDR3 nucleotides: TGTGCCAGCAGCGCGCAGGGATTGAGAAACATTCAGTACTTC. Based on the CDR3 plus reference TRBV11-2 and TRBJ2-4, the full variable domain is EAGVAQSPRYKIIEKRQSVAFWCNPISGHATLYWYQQILGQGPKLLIQFQNNGVVDDSQLPKDRFSAERLKGVDSTLKIQPAKLEDSAVYLCASSAQGLRNIQYFGAGTRLSVL.

The V call is TRBV6-6, the J call TRBJ2-3; no clear D gene. Germline V gene data show CDR1 as MNHNY and CDR2 as SVGAGI (reference sequence). The germline V and J ends were trimmed by 5 bases and 9 bases, with 12 bases remaining between them. The CDR3 runs to 12 residues. In nucleotides, the CDR3 is TGTGCCAGCAGTCTCCCATTTAGCACGCAGTATTTT. This translates into CASSLPFSTQYF.

This chain connects TRBV24-1 to TRBJ2-3; D unclear. V was trimmed by 3 bases and J by 2 bases, leaving 17 bases between them. CDR1 and CDR2 from the germline V gene are KGHDR and SFDVKD. The CDR3 runs to 17 residues. CDR3 loop: CATSDMSTVSDTDTQYF. The CDR3 region has the DNA TGTGCCACCAGTGATATGTCGACCGTAAGCGACACAGATACGCAGTATTTT.

V and J are TRBV6-2 or TRBV6-3 and TRBJ2-2; D call uncertain. V lost 5 bases, J lost 6 bases, and 10 bases lay in between. Germline CDR1 is MNHEY and CDR2 is SVGEGT. The CDR3 runs 13 residues. The CDR3 DNA reads TGTGCCAGCAGTGACGGAGAGCCCGGGGAGCTGTTTTTT. Its translation is CASSDGEPGELFF.

This clonotype was recorded many times. V is TRBV28 and J is TRBJ2-5, with 11 nucleotides matching TRBD2. The germline CDR1 and CDR2 sequences are MDHEN and SYDVKM. The CDR3 is made up of 15 amino acids. V lost 3 bases to trimming and J lost 3 bases; unmatched junction nucleotides: 3. CDR3 DNA: TGTGCCAGCAGTTTCCATAGCGGGGGGGAAGAGACCCAGTACTTC. This codes for CASSFHSGGEETQYF.

Details on this clonotype: A single base separates this from a much larger clone, so it may be a read error. This sequence joins TRBV7-2 and TRBJ1-5, with D unclear. Trimming pared 5 bases from V and 6 bases from J, leaving 17 bases between. Germline-derived CDR1 and CDR2 are SGHTA and FQGNSA. The CDR3 contains 15 residues. CDR3 nucleotide sequence: TGTGCCAGCAGCCCACAATTCGGTGATAGTCAGCCCCAGCATTTT. Its translation is CASSPQFGDSQPQHF.

The V and J genes are TRBV15 and TRBJ2-2; D possibly matches TRBD1 or TRBD2 (5 bases each). Germline V CDR1 and CDR2: LNHNV, YYDKDF (reference sequence). Trimming shortened V by 9 bases and J by 3 bases, and 14 bases separated the two germline ends. CDR3 length: 14 residues. Written as DNA, the CDR3 is TGTGCCACAACGGGACGGGGATACACCGGGGAGCTGTTTTTT. Encoded protein: CATTGRGYTGELFF.

The genes are TRBV4-3 and TRBJ2-3; D is undetermined. Trimming shortened V by 0 bases and J by 6 bases, and 10 bases separated the two germline ends. This CDR3 is 14 amino acids long. Per the germline V gene, CDR1 is LGHNA and CDR2 is YSLEER. The DNA for the CDR3 is TGCGCCAGCAGCCAAGAGTGGGCCCGGGATACGCAGTATTTT. Translation gives CASSQEWARDTQYF.

At least ten counts were recorded for this clonotype. The rearrangement joins TRBV20-1 to TRBJ1-1; possible D gene TRBD1, 5 bases. Per germline, CDR1 DFQATT and CDR2 SNEGSKA (reference sequence). The CDR3 extends over 11 amino acids. V shed 6 bases and J shed 8 bases, with 13 bases lying between them. The CDR3 is CSASRGPEAFF. CDR3 bases: TGCAGTGCCAGTAGGGGACCCGAAGCTTTCTTT.

The genes are TRBV29-1 and TRBJ2-7; 10 bases line up with TRBD2. Germline CDR1 reads SQVTM; CDR2 reads ANQGSEA. The CDR3 loop spans 15 amino acids. Trimming removed 4 bases from V and 4 bases from J; junction bases left unmatched: 10. This chain's CDR3 is CSVAHMLAGEYEQYF. In nucleotides, the CDR3 is TGCAGCGTTGCCCATATGCTAGCGGGGGAGTACGAGCAGTACTTC.

The chain uses TRBV20-1 and TRBJ2-2; 7 nucleotides line up with TRBD1. Unmatched junction bases numbered 6, after V lost 0 bases and J lost 2 bases. This CDR3 spans 16 amino acids. CDR1 is DFQATT, CDR2 SNEGSKA, per germline (reference sequence). CDR3: CSARDIGGGNTGELFF. CDR3 in DNA: TGCAGTGCTAGAGATATAGGGGGCGGTAACACCGGGGAGCTGTTTTTT.

The chain uses TRBV28 and TRBJ2-7; D call uncertain. The CDR3 runs 12 residues. Between the trimmed V and J ends, which lost 6 bases and 7 bases, there was a span of 13 bases. CDR1 is MDHEN and CDR2 is SYDVKM in the germline V gene. The CDR3 here is CASSPLFGEQYF. The CDR3 region has the DNA TGTGCCAGCAGCCCCTTATTCGGGGAGCAGTACTTC.

This clonotype was seen many times. The chain has TRBV6-6 and TRBJ2-7, with TRBD1 matching 7 bases. This CDR3 is built from 14 residues. CDR1 is MNHNY, CDR2 SVGAGI, per germline (reference sequence). V lost 2 bases to trimming and J lost 2 bases; unmatched junction nucleotides: 3. The CDR3 region has the DNA TGTGCCAGCAGTTACAACAGGGGCGCCTACGAGCAGTACTTC. Translating gives CASSYNRGAYEQYF.

Many counts were recorded for this clonotype. The V gene is TRBV29-1, the J gene TRBJ2-3, with 7 bases that match TRBD1. Trimming cost V 6 bases and J 2 bases; bases outside gene matches: 2. The germline gives CDR1 SQVTM, CDR2 ANQGSEA. This CDR3 spans 12 amino acids. CDR3 in DNA: TGCAGCGTGGGACAGAACACAGATACGCAGTATTTT. Its protein product is CSVGQNTDTQYF.

The chain uses TRBV7-8 and TRBJ2-2; 9 bases align to TRBD1. V gave up 0 bases and J gave up 3 bases; unmatched junction bases: 5. CDR1 is SGHVS and CDR2 is FQNEAQ in the germline V gene. The CDR3 runs to 17 residues. CDR3 residues: CASSLARDRVYTGELFF. The CDR3 nucleotides read TGTGCCAGCAGCTTAGCCCGGGACAGGGTATACACCGGGGAGCTGTTTTTT. Drawing the rest from reference TRBV7-8 and TRBJ2-2, the complete variable domain is GAGVSQSPRYKVAKRGQDVALRCDPISGHVSLFWYQQALGQGPEFLTYFQNEAQLDKSGLPSDRFFAERPEGSVSTLKIQRTQQEDSAVYLCASSLARDRVYTGELFFGEGSRLTVL.

The chain uses TRBV9 and TRBJ2-3, with 9 bases matching TRBD1. J was trimmed by 7 bases and V by 2 bases; bases with no gene match: 8. The CDR3 covers 15 residues. Germline V gene data show CDR1 as SGDLS and CDR2 as YYNGEE. The CDR3 coding sequence is TGTGCCAGCAGCGTTACAGGGGGCGAAACACATACGCAGTATTTT. Translated: CASSVTGGETHTQYF.

This chain joins TRBV27 and TRBJ2-3, with 9 bases matching TRBD2. Germline CDR1 reads MNHEY; CDR2 reads SMNVEV (reference sequence). V lost 5 bases to trimming and J lost 1 base; unmatched junction nucleotides: 4. The CDR3 is 15 amino acids. The CDR3 DNA reads as TGTGCCAGCAGTGCCAAGCGGGGGGGCACAGATACGCAGTATTTT. This codes for CASSAKRGGTDTQYF.

The rearrangement joins TRBV6-1 to TRBJ2-3, with no clear D. V lost 1 base to trimming and J lost 0 bases, with 8 bases between them. CDR1 and CDR2 (germline): MNHNS, SASEGT. There are 15 residues in the CDR3. The CDR3 nucleotides read TGTGCCAGCAGTGAAGATCTAGGAAGCACAGATACGCAGTATTTT. As protein: CASSEDLGSTDTQYF.

Turning to this clonotype: This may be a read error: a much more frequent sequence differs by one nucleotide. The rearrangement uses TRBV2 and TRBJ2-3; D perhaps matches TRBD2 (6 bases). The CDR3 sequence is 14 residues long. CDR1 and CDR2 (germline): SNHLY, FYNNEI. The V end lost 9 bases, the J end lost 1 base, and 14 bases lay between the germline ends. The CDR3 sequence is CARVARRGTDTQYF. In DNA, the CDR3 is TGTGCCAGAGTCGCCCGGAGGGGCACAGATACGCAGTATTTT.

This clonotype was observed at least ten times. V usage is TRBV10-1 and J usage is TRBJ2-2; D might be TRBD1 (5 bases). This CDR3 comprises 13 residues. Germline V gene lookup returns CDR1 WNHNN and CDR2 SYGVQD (reference sequence). The V gene lost 6 bases and the J gene lost 3 bases, with 8 bases spanning the gap. Here the CDR3 reads CASSWTHTGELFF. The CDR3 bases are TGCGCCAGCAGCTGGACACACACCGGGGAGCTGTTTTTT.

The V call is TRBV29-1, the J call TRBJ2-5, with D perhaps TRBD2 (6 bases). This CDR3 has 13 amino acids. Germline CDR1 is SQVTM and CDR2 is ANQGSEA. V lost 7 bases and J lost 11, with 23 bases in between. DNA of the CDR3: TGCAGCGCTGGAGGGAGTCCCTACAATGAGCAGTACTTC. Translation gives CSAGGSPYNEQYF. Full variable domain (missing parts from reference TRBV29-1 and TRBJ2-5): SAVISQKPSRDICQRGTSLTIQCQVDSQVTMMFWYRQQPGQSLTLIATANQGSEATYESGFVIDKFPISRPNLTFSTLTVSNMSPEDSSIYLCSAGGSPYNEQYFGPGTRLLVL.

The CDR3 region has the DNA TGTGCCAGCAGTTTATACGGGGACTATGGCTACACCTTC. It is translated as CASSLYGDYGYTF. The genes are TRBV12-3 or TRBV12-4 and TRBJ1-2, with D unresolved. The CDR3 spans 13 residues. V gave up 2 bases and J gave up 3 bases, with 7 bases separating them.

The chain couples TRBV29-1 to TRBJ1-6; TRBD1 matches at 10 bases. J was trimmed by 10 bases and V by 7 bases; bases with no gene match: 10. Looked up from germline, CDR1 is SQVTM and CDR2 is ANQGSEA. This CDR3 is 14 amino acids long. The CDR3: CSAKTGTGESPLHF. For the CDR3, the DNA is TGCAGCGCAAAAACCGGGACAGGGGAATCACCCCTCCACTTT.

This rearrangement joins TRBV7-8 to TRBJ2-1; no definite D call. The CDR3 is 13 amino acids. Germline V CDR1 and CDR2: SGHVS, FQNEAQ. V lost 5 bases and J 6 bases, leaving 11 bases between the germline ends. The CDR3 DNA follows: TGTGCCAGCAGCCCAGCTTCCCTCAATGAGCAGTTCTTC. It translates to CASSPASLNEQFF.

This clonotype was detected a few times. This chain connects TRBV27 to TRBJ1-1, with D unclear. Germline CDR1 and CDR2: MNHEY and SMNVEV (reference sequence). This CDR3 has 14 residues. V gave up 1 base and J gave up 4 bases, with 10 bases separating them. CDR3 DNA sequence: TGTGCCAGCAGTTTATTGGGTGGGAGCACTGAAGCTTTCTTT. This encodes CASSLLGGSTEAFF.

With respect to this clonotype: Since a much larger clone is just one base distant, this may be a read error. The chain links TRBV6-5 to TRBJ1-1, with D uncertain. This CDR3 region has 15 residues. The germline gives CDR1 MNHEY, CDR2 SVGAGI. This CDR3 reads CTSRLDGNSNTEAFF. The CDR3 DNA follows: TGTACCAGCAGACTCGACGGTAACTCGAACACTGAAGCTTTCTTT.